The 22 T cell receptor beta chains given below trace back to one sample, sequenced in a study of CD8 T cells in Susac syndrome. cDNA came from roughly 0.53 to 1 ug RNA primed by random hexamers. TCRdb ran MiXCR on the immunoSEQ multiplex PCR reads and lists one entry per CDR3 protein. The profile covers a few hundred thousand distinct CDR3 sequences, with about 95% appearing a single time and 0.085% to 0.095% taken by the ten largest. The specimen was CD4+ T cells from PBMCs. The receptors here all came from a human donor with multiple sclerosis.

The chain uses TRBV5-4 and TRBJ1-2; no reliable D call. Trimming pared 4 bases from V and 2 bases from J, leaving 9 bases between. This CDR3 is 13 amino acids long. Looked up from germline, CDR1 is SGHNT and CDR2 is YYREEE (reference sequence). The CDR3 DNA reads as TGTGCCAGCAGCGTCCTCCTAAACTATGGCTACACCTTC. This gives the protein CASSVLLNYGYTF. Filled out from reference TRBV5-4 and TRBJ1-2, the complete variable domain reads ETGVTQSPTHLIKTRGQQVTLRCSSQSGHNTVSWYQQALGQGPQFIFQYYREEENGRGNFPPRFSGLQFPNYSSELNVNALELDDSALYLCASSVLLNYGYTFGSGTRLTVV.

The gene calls are TRBV29-1 and TRBJ2-5; TRBD2 aligns across 13 bases. This CDR3 spans 16 amino acids. Germline values: CDR1 SQVTM, CDR2 ANQGSEA. After removal of 6 bases from V and 4 bases from J, the junction contained 11 bases not matched to a gene. CDR3 region: CSVGTGGLAGAETQYF. CDR3 nucleotides: TGCAGCGTCGGGACGGGTGGACTAGCGGGAGCAGAGACCCAGTACTTC.

The gene calls are TRBV2 and TRBJ2-1; D gene ambiguous. The CDR3 consists of 13 residues. CDR1 and CDR2 from the germline V gene are SNHLY and FYNNEI. V was shortened by 7 bases and J by 9 bases, with 16 bases between the two germline ends. The CDR3 here is CASNIRPGREQFF. The CDR3 nucleotides are TGTGCCAGCAATATCCGGCCGGGTCGTGAGCAGTTCTTC.

The V and J genes are TRBV5-4 and TRBJ1-2; tentatively, D is TRBD1 (6 bases). V shed 1 base and J shed 1 base, with 8 bases lying between them. Per the germline V gene, CDR1 is SGHNT and CDR2 is YYREEE (reference sequence). This CDR3 is built from 14 residues. The CDR3 sequence: CASSLLQGNYGYTF. CDR3 bases: TGTGCCAGCAGCTTGTTACAGGGTAACTATGGCTACACCTTC.

The chain couples TRBV6-6 to TRBJ2-3, with TRBD1 as a possible D gene (5 bases). CDR3 length equals 15 residues. Trimming pared 0 bases from V and 0 bases from J, leaving 7 bases between. Germline V CDR1 and CDR2: MNHNY, SVGAGI (reference sequence). The CDR3: CASSYSGQSTDTQYF. For the CDR3, the DNA is TGTGCCAGCAGTTACTCGGGGCAGAGCACAGATACGCAGTATTTT.

The chain employs TRBV25-1 and TRBJ2-7; 11 bases match TRBD1. V shed 6 bases, J shed 3 bases, and the junction held 1 base outside the gene matches. The CDR3 extends over 13 amino acids. The germline gives CDR1 MGHDK, CDR2 SYGVNS. The DNA for the CDR3 is TGTGCCAGCAGAGGGACAGGGGGCTACGAGCAGTACTTC. This translates into CASRGTGGYEQYF.

This chain joins TRBV30 and TRBJ1-3; weak D call: TRBD1 (5 bases). The germline V gene encodes CDR1 GTSNPN and CDR2 SVGIG (reference sequence). This CDR3 spans 15 amino acids. V was pared by 1 base and J by 2 bases, with 12 bases between. CDR3 sequence (DNA): TGTGCCTGGAGTGACCGGGGGACCGCTGGAAACACCATATATTTT. Translating it yields CAWSDRGTAGNTIYF.

This chain connects TRBV12-3 or TRBV12-4 to TRBJ2-2; no reliable D call. The V and J ends lost 3 bases and 2 bases respectively, with 4 bases between them. This CDR3 has 13 residues. The CDR3 DNA sequence: TGTGCCAGCAGTTTCTCCAACACCGGGGAGCTGTTTTTT. Translated: CASSFSNTGELFF.

The J gene is TRBJ2-3, the V gene TRBV30; D uncertain. Germline V gene lookup returns CDR1 GTSNPN and CDR2 SVGIG (reference sequence). The CDR3 is 12 amino acids. Trimming pared 0 bases from V and 7 bases from J, leaving 8 bases between. CDR3 in DNA: TGTGCCTGGAGTGTACAGAGGTATACGCAGTATTTT. It specifies CAWSVQRYTQYF.

The V gene is TRBV28, the J gene TRBJ2-6, with D perhaps TRBD1 (6 bases). CDR3 size: 18 residues. Germline V gene sequence: CDR1 MDHEN, CDR2 SYDVKM. With 4 bases removed from V and 0 bases from J, the gap between germline ends came to 16 bases. CDR3 sequence: CASSSTGRPLSGANVLTF. In nucleotides, the CDR3 is TGTGCCAGCAGTTCTACAGGGCGTCCCCTCTCTGGGGCCAACGTCCTGACTTTC.

This clonotype was recorded only once. The chain uses TRBV20-1 and TRBJ2-3; D is possibly TRBD1 (6 bases). CDR1 and CDR2 from the germline V gene are DFQATT and SNEGSKA (reference sequence). The CDR3 loop spans 14 amino acids. With 4 bases removed from V and 3 bases from J, the gap between germline ends came to 14 bases. This chain's CDR3 is CSAKRQEKTDTQYF. The CDR3 DNA reads TGCAGTGCTAAGAGACAGGAGAAAACAGATACGCAGTATTTT.

In this sample, this clonotype turned up a few times. This rearrangement joins TRBV20-1 to TRBJ2-5, with D unclear. The CDR3 consists of 10 residues. The germline CDR1 and CDR2 sequences are DFQATT and SNEGSKA (reference sequence). The germline V and J ends were trimmed by 6 bases and 2 bases, with 4 bases remaining between them. The CDR3 loop is CSAQQETQYF. CDR3 DNA: TGCAGTGCGCAACAAGAGACCCAGTACTTC.

The chain employs TRBV9 and TRBJ1-2; D unresolved. CDR3 length equals 13 residues. The V and J ends lost 2 bases and 9 bases respectively, with 14 bases between them. CDR1 and CDR2 from the germline V gene are SGDLS and YYNGEE. The CDR3 region has the DNA TGTGCCAGCAGCGTGGCTGTGACGGGTCGCTACACCTTC. Amino acid sequence: CASSVAVTGRYTF.

The chain recombines TRBV20-1 with TRBJ2-7; 8 bases map to TRBD2. J gave up 5 bases and V 2 bases, and 8 bases lay outside the gene matches. The CDR3 consists of 14 residues. Looked up from germline, CDR1 is DFQATT and CDR2 is SNEGSKA (reference sequence). In DNA form, the CDR3 reads TGCAGTGCTAGATCCGGGACTAGAGCTGACGAGCAGTACTTC. Translated: CSARSGTRADEQYF.

The chain uses TRBV9 and TRBJ2-5, with D perhaps matching TRBD2 (5 bases). The germline V and J ends were trimmed by 4 bases and 4 bases, with 17 bases remaining between them. Germline V gene lookup returns CDR1 SGDLS and CDR2 YYNGEE. This CDR3 region has 15 residues. The CDR3 is CASSPLSRDPETQYF. The DNA for the CDR3 is TGTGCCAGCAGCCCGCTTTCCCGGGATCCAGAGACCCAGTACTTC.

The V and J genes are TRBV14 and TRBJ2-2, with D unresolved. The CDR3 is 16 amino acids. V gave up 1 base and J gave up 0 bases, with 9 bases separating them. CDR1 and CDR2 (germline): SGHDN, FVKESK. CDR3 loop: CASSQVRVTNTGELFF. The CDR3 DNA reads TGTGCCAGCAGCCAAGTACGGGTGACGAACACCGGGGAGCTGTTTTTT.

The genes are TRBV30 and TRBJ2-3; tentatively, D is TRBD1 or TRBD2 (5 bases each). Per germline, CDR1 GTSNPN and CDR2 SVGIG (reference sequence). The V and J ends lost 1 base and 3 bases respectively, with 14 bases between them. This CDR3 is 15 amino acids long. The DNA for the CDR3 is TGTGCCTGGAGTGACCGGGACCCTCGAACAGATACGCAGTATTTT. It yields the protein CAWSDRDPRTDTQYF.

The V call is TRBV4-1, the J call TRBJ2-1; D not certain. Germline V lookup: CDR1 MGHRA, CDR2 YSYEKL. The CDR3 spans 16 residues. Trimming cost V 4 bases and J 4 bases, with 17 bases left between them. The CDR3 region has the DNA TGCGCCAGCAGCCCAGCCTTTGGGGATTTATACAATGAGCAGTTCTTC. Translation: CASSPAFGDLYNEQFF.

Remarks on this clonotype: A junction boundary mismatches the germline segment, possibly from a read error. This chain joins TRBV7-7 and TRBJ2-3; 7 bases match TRBD2. CDR3 length: 13 amino acids. CDR1 and CDR2 (germline): SSHAT, FNYEAQ (reference sequence). The CDR3 region is CASSFRGADTQYF. Written as DNA, the CDR3 is TGTGCTAGCAGCTTTCGGGGGGCAGATACGCAGTATTTT. Full variable domain (rest looked up from reference TRBV7-7 and TRBJ2-3): GAGVSQSPRYKVTKRGQDVTLRCDPISSHATLYWYQQALGQGPEFLTYFNYEAQPDKSGLPSDRFSAERPEGSISTLTIQRTEQRDSAMYRCASSFRGADTQYFGPGTRLTVL.

The V gene is TRBV5-1, the J gene TRBJ2-2; 14 nucleotides match TRBD2. With 4 bases clipped from V and 6 bases from J, the junction kept 2 bases outside the gene matches. The germline V gene encodes CDR1 SGHRS and CDR2 YFSETQ. The CDR3 loop spans 15 amino acids. DNA for the CDR3: TGCGCCAGCAGCCCGGGACTAGCGGGAGCCGGGGAGCTGTTTTTT. Translation gives CASSPGLAGAGELFF.

V and J are TRBV9 and TRBJ1-2; tentatively, D is TRBD1 (5 bases). V was clipped by 3 bases and J by 3 bases, with 15 bases between them. Germline CDR1 is SGDLS and CDR2 is YYNGEE. The CDR3 is 15 amino acids. CDR3 sequence reads: CASSEGLGPDYGYTF. The CDR3 DNA reads TGTGCCAGCAGCGAGGGACTGGGGCCTGACTATGGCTACACCTTC.

The chain uses TRBV27 and TRBJ2-7, with D perhaps TRBD1 (5 bases). V lost 3 bases and J 1 base, leaving 10 bases between the germline ends. The CDR3 runs to 14 residues. From germline, CDR1 is MNHEY and CDR2 SMNVEV (reference sequence). CDR3 amino acids: CASSFDRNSYEQYF. The CDR3 bases are TGTGCCAGCAGTTTCGACAGAAATTCCTACGAGCAGTACTTC.